This T cell receptor (beta chain) is from a study of T cells in women clearing cervical HPV infection. Regarding this clone: The CDR3 goes on 3 residues after the read ends, and that part is filled in from the germline J gene.

Germline V gives CDR1 SGHRS, CDR2 YFSETQ. The CDR3 has 17 residues. V lost 1 base to trimming and J lost 6 bases; unmatched junction nucleotides: 12. Some clones are missing from TCRdb's copy, which holds only in-frame ones; the method was immunoSEQ multiplex PCR. This sample's table reports tens of thousands of clones. Sequenced: blood buffy coat. The sequence was collected from a woman aged 18 to 75 with a cervical HPV16 infection that either progressed to CIN3+ or cleared (not recorded which). The V gene is TRBV5-1, the J gene TRBJ2-3; 9 bases are a match to TRBD2. Partial CDR3 DNA: TGCGCCAGCAGCTTGATTGGGACTAGCTCTTTAACGGATACG. Its protein product is CASSLIGTSSLTDT. The full CDR3 sequence reads CASSLIGTSSLTDTQYF.